This T cell receptor (beta chain) was sequenced in a study of blood T cells in healthy people across ages. Study-level background: Template switching picked up about one barcoded beta molecule for each two T cells.

Concerning this clonotype: The antigen is unknown.

Study observations and caveats: Since the PBMCs were unsorted, naive and antigen-experienced cells could not be conclusively compared.

The use of a sample-barcoded 5' primer and a J-beta primer mix characterized a second PCR of about 7 to 12 cycles. TCRdb re-derived calls from the 5' RACE reads in MiXCR, one entry per CDR3 protein. This table has roughly 730,000 distinct CDR3 sequences, just over 55% appearing once. V lost 0 bases and J lost 13, with 20 bases in between. CDR1 and CDR2 from the germline V gene are SGDLS and YYNGEE. This CDR3 is 15 amino acids long. Per sample, at least 6 micrograms of total RNA were extracted. The sequenced sample consisted of blood. The rearrangement uses TRBV9 and TRBJ2-4; D could derive from TRBD1 or TRBD2 (5 bases each). This TCR was recovered from a man aged 35 to 55 in good health. The CDR3 DNA reads TGTGCCAGCAGCGTAGCCGGGGCCCCGAGCGATGAGCAGTACTTC. It codes for CASSVAGAPSDEQYF. The full variable domain, in which reference TRBV9 and TRBJ2-4 provide the parts outside the CDR3, is DSGVTQTPKHLITATGQRVTLRCSPRSGDLSVYWYQQSLDQGLQFLIQYYNGEERAKGNILERFSAQQFPDLHSELNLSSLELGDSALYFCASSVAGAPSDEQYFGAGTRLSVL.